This TCR beta chain was observed in a study of T cell repertoires in cytomegalovirus infection. Study in general: From public TCR beta signatures came an indication of both CMV infection and matching HLA type.

Each CDR3 protein is one row after TCRdb ran MiXCR on the reads. Altogether about 180,000 distinct CDR3 sequences are present, approximately 17% being singletons, with the ten largest covering 20% to 25%. Trimming cost V 5 bases and J 11 bases, with 16 bases left between them. Germline CDR1 reads PRHDT; CDR2 reads FYEKMQ (reference sequence). The CDR3 sequence is 14 residues long. The chain recombines TRBV13 with TRBJ1-6; a possible D gene is TRBD1 (6 bases). The source material was CD8+ T cells from PBMCs. The TCR was taken from a human donor in good health (CMV status not recorded). Some clones in this sample may be carry-over from other donors' samples. The CDR3 loop reads CASSPWEGETPLHF. The CDR3 DNA sequence: TGTGCCAGCAGCCCTTGGGAGGGGGAAACACCCCTCCACTTT.